The clone carrying this T cell receptor beta chain was seen at least ten times. The target antigen is unknown. Treatment was busulfan-fludarabine conditioning, a marrow graft, and cyclophosphamide on days +3 and +4. The data originate from a study of T cells after posttransplantation cyclophosphamide. Study-wide findings and caveats: Skin or GI-infiltrating T cells shared few TRB sequences with blood. TRB clonality was highly associated with recipient CMV seropositivity and reactivation.

Clones were read by immunoSEQ multiplex PCR, and TCRdb kept only the in-frame ones, dropping some. The sample shows fewer than 7,500 clones, none of them appearing just once. The CDR3 is made up of 16 amino acids. CDR1 is MDHEN and CDR2 is SYDVKM in the germline V gene. With V trimmed by 3 bases and J by 4 bases, 6 bases remained unmatched. The rearrangement joins TRBV28 to TRBJ1-4, with 9 bases matching TRBD1. Here the sequenced sample was PBMCs, taken after allogeneic stem cell transplant with posttransplant cyclophosphamide. This sequence was found in a female patient aged 50-59 years who received an allogeneic stem cell transplant from an unrelated donor, was CMV-positive, and had acute GVHD only. Part of the T cell pool may stem from the graft donor. For the CDR3, the DNA is TGTGCCAGCAGTTTCCCACAGGGGGCCCATAATGAAAAACTGTTTTTT. It codes for CASSFPQGAHNEKLFF.